The rows below give T cell receptor beta chains drawn from one sample of a study of shared clonotypes between healthy human individuals. The protocol was immunoSEQ multiplex PCR, while the TCRdb copy is restricted to in-frame clones and leaves out a portion. The sample lists 2,500,000 or so clones; approximately 94% were seen once. Sample: naive CD4+ T cells from PBMCs. These receptors came from a young man in good health. Some clones in this sample may be carry-over from other donors' samples. Both conserved end residues are part of each CDR3. A D gene is named only where the DNA matches it firmly. The listing skips clone size in some rows; elsewhere it reads once, few, many or a size class.

TRBV5-6,TRBJ2-1,TRBD2,-,CASINGGSGRGNEQFF,TGTGCCAGCATCAATGGGGGCAGCGGGAGGGGCAATGAGCAGTTCTTC
TRBV6-5,TRBJ1-6,-,-,CASSSSGFGSPLHF,TGTGCCAGCAGTTCTTCAGGGTTCGGATCACCCCTCCACTTT
TRBV6-4,TRBJ1-1,-,-,CASSDLLWKDGTEAFF,TGTGCCAGTAGTGACCTTTTGTGGAAGGACGGCACTGAAGCTTTCTTT
TRBV4-1,TRBJ2-1,-,-,CASSPGPDSYNEQFF,TGCGCCAGCAGCCCTGGACCAGACTCCTACAATGAGCAGTTCTTC
TRBV4-1,TRBJ1-1,-,once,CASSQDLVGVRGDNTEAFF,TGCGCCAGCAGCCAAGATCTCGTTGGTGTAAGGGGCGACAACACTGAAGCTTTCTTT
TRBV6-5,TRBJ1-5,-,-,CASRSYSNQPQHF,TGTGCCAGCAGGTCTTATAGCAATCAGCCCCAGCATTTT
TRBV27,TRBJ2-3,TRBD1,-,CASSLRTDRGLSDTQYF,TGTGCCAGCAGTTTAAGGACCGACAGGGGGCTGTCGGATACGCAGTATTTT
TRBV7-3,TRBJ2-5,-,-,CASSLNPGETQYF,TGTGCCAGCAGCTTAAATCCCGGAGAGACCCAGTACTTC
TRBV7-9,TRBJ2-7,-,-,CATGQSYEQYF,TGTGCCACAGGACAATCCTACGAGCAGTACTTC
TRBV19,TRBJ1-1,-,few,CASSLAGDTEAFF,TGTGCCAGTAGTTTGGCAGGGGATACTGAAGCTTTCTTT
TRBV15,TRBJ1-3,TRBD1,-,CATSRDRQGNTIYF,TGTGCCACCAGCAGAGACCGACAGGGCAACACCATATATTTT
TRBV4-3,TRBJ1-6,-,-,CASSQGASSYNSPLHF,TGCGCCAGCAGCCAAGGGGCCAGCTCCTATAATTCACCCCTCCACTTT
TRBV5-1,TRBJ2-3,TRBD2,-,CASSLGLAGGYSTDTQYF,TGCGCCAGCAGCTTAGGACTAGCGGGAGGTTATAGCACAGATACGCAGTATTTT
TRBV6-5,TRBJ2-7,-,few,CASSSSPGLSLNLRYF,TGTGCCAGCAGTTCGAGCCCCGGACTATCATTGAACTTGAGGTACTTC
TRBV15,TRBJ2-2,-,-,CATSRGVTANTGELFF,TGTGCCACCAGCAGAGGCGTGACAGCTAACACCGGGGAGCTGTTTTTT
TRBV7-9,TRBJ2-3,-,-,CASSLGGSSGADTQYF,TGTGCCAGCAGCTTAGGGGGGAGTTCAGGGGCAGATACGCAGTATTTT
TRBV5-1,TRBJ1-1,-,-,CASSSRGPTEAFF,TGCGCCAGCAGCTCCAGGGGACCAACTGAAGCTTTCTTT
TRBV6-1,TRBJ2-1,-,-,CASRSEATRARWEFF,TGTGCCAGCCGAAGTGAAGCAACTAGGGCCCGCTGGGAGTTCTTC
TRBV19,TRBJ2-1,TRBD1,-,CASSLGQHNEQFF,TGTGCCAGTAGTTTGGGACAGCACAATGAGCAGTTCTTC
TRBV5-1,TRBJ2-1,TRBD2,-,CASSLGGGSNYNEQFF,TGCGCCAGCAGCTTGGGTGGCGGGAGCAATTACAATGAGCAGTTCTTC
TRBV5-4,TRBJ2-5,TRBD2,-,CASSFPSGSGETQYF,TGTGCCAGCAGCTTCCCTAGCGGGAGTGGGGAGACCCAGTACTTC
TRBV7-9,TRBJ1-6,-,-,CASSSAQNSPLHF,TGTGCCAGCAGCTCCGCACAGAATTCACCCCTCCACTTT
TRBV5-1,TRBJ2-6,-,-,CASSLPTSGANVLTF,TGCGCCAGCAGCTTGCCGACCTCTGGGGCCAACGTCCTGACTTTC
TRBV12-5,TRBJ2-5,-,-,CASGLVLGTTKSQETQYF,TGTGCTAGTGGTTTGGTACTTGGCACCACTAAGTCACAAGAGACCCAGTACTTC
TRBV30,TRBJ2-2,-,-,CAWNGQVDTGELFF,TGTGCCTGGAACGGGCAGGTCGACACCGGGGAGCTGTTTTTT
TRBV7-8,TRBJ1-2,-,-,CASSLDPQGLGSSGYTF,TGTGCCAGCAGCTTAGACCCTCAGGGGCTGGGGAGTAGTGGCTACACCTTC
TRBV11-1,TRBJ2-5,TRBD2,once,CASSHRRTSGGLETQYF,TGTGCCAGCAGCCACCGCCGAACTAGCGGGGGCTTGGAGACCCAGTACTTC
TRBV7-2,TRBJ2-7,-,-,CASRLGSSLPYEQYF,TGTGCCAGCAGGTTAGGGTCTTCTTTACCCTACGAGCAGTACTTC
TRBV28,TRBJ1-2,TRBD1,-,CASSTRTGDPYGYTF,TGTGCCAGCAGTACGCGGACAGGGGATCCCTATGGCTACACCTTC
TRBV28,TRBJ2-7,TRBD1,-,CASSQPGQGANEQYF,TGTGCCAGCAGTCAACCGGGACAGGGGGCCAACGAGCAGTACTTC
TRBV18,TRBJ2-2,TRBD1,-,CASSPPGQGTTGELFF,TGTGCCAGCTCACCACCCGGACAGGGAACGACCGGGGAGCTGTTTTTT
TRBV18,TRBJ1-5,-,-,CASSRSEIRGAWGNQPQHF,TGTGCCAGCTCACGCTCTGAAATTCGGGGGGCGTGGGGCAATCAGCCCCAGCATTTT
TRBV4-2,TRBJ2-3,-,-,CASSPASGRTDTQYF,TGTGCCAGCAGCCCAGCTTCAGGTCGCACAGATACGCAGTATTTT
TRBV7-8,TRBJ2-5,-,-,CASSSTGVGGLQTQYF,TGTGCCAGCAGCTCCACCGGGGTGGGGGGGCTGCAGACCCAGTACTTC
TRBV5-5,TRBJ1-1,-,-,CASNTGPRGSTEAFF,TGTGCCAGCAACACCGGGCCCCGGGGGAGCACTGAAGCTTTCTTT
TRBV5-1,TRBJ1-5,-,-,CASSLEGFWQPQHF,TGCGCCAGCAGCTTGGAGGGATTTTGGCAGCCCCAGCATTTT
TRBV11-2,TRBJ2-2,TRBD2,once,CASSQYPGGNTGELFF,TGTGCCAGCAGCCAATATCCGGGAGGTAACACCGGGGAGCTGTTTTTT
TRBV6-6,TRBJ2-1,TRBD1,-,CASRQEGTGYNEQFF,TGTGCCAGCCGGCAAGAGGGGACAGGCTACAATGAGCAGTTCTTC
TRBV29-1,TRBJ1-2,-,-,CSVEKQTGYGYTF,TGCAGCGTTGAAAAGCAGACGGGCTATGGCTACACCTTC
TRBV7-9,TRBJ1-4,TRBD1,-,CASSRQGTRPNGEKLFF,TGTGCCAGCAGCCGACAGGGTACGAGGCCTAATGGTGAAAAACTGTTTTTT
TRBV25-1,TRBJ2-7,TRBD1,-,CASSDPRQGAGEQYF,TGTGCCAGCAGTGACCCCCGACAGGGGGCTGGTGAGCAGTACTTC